The present T cell receptor (beta chain) was sequenced within a study of T cell repertoires in cytomegalovirus infection. Whole-study context: CMV epitopes that were recently identified and HLA-C-restricted were used alongside well-studied HLA-B-restricted ones. Carrying CMV and the relevant HLA type showed in public TCR beta signatures.

Remarks on this clonotype: As yet, its antigen is unknown.

A single record per CDR3 protein comes from TCRdb applying MiXCR to the reads. Among 450,000 to 550,000 distinct CDR3 sequences listed, about 39% were seen once. Study-wide results and caveats: Clonotypes of TCR beta that were HLA-C-restricted and CMV-specific dominated the ex vivo response.

The clonotype comes from a human donor in good health (CMV status not recorded). Some clones in this sample may be carry-over from other donors' samples. Sample: cultured PBMCs, taken from culture after CMV antigen stimulation.

DNA for the CDR3: TGTGCCAGCAGCGCGGCCGGGACAGGGAATTACGAGCAGTACTTC. It codes for CASSAAGTGNYEQYF. The chain employs TRBV7-9 and TRBJ2-7; 9 bases align to TRBD1. The CDR3 sequence is 15 residues long. Germline trimming cut 5 bases from V and 4 bases from J; bases unmatched to any gene: 9. The germline V gene has CDR1 SEHNR and CDR2 FQNEAQ (reference sequence). The whole variable domain, filled in from reference TRBV7-9 and TRBJ2-7, reads DTGVSQNPRHKITKRGQNVTFRCDPISEHNRLYWYRQTLGQGPEFLTYFQNEAQLEKSRLLSDRFSAERPKGSFSTLEIQRTEQGDSAMYLCASSAAGTGNYEQYFGPGTRLTVT.